The clone carrying this T cell receptor beta chain was found many times. The data were taken from a study of T cells in Graves' hyperthyroidism and ophthalmopathy. Using RNA transcripts as the source, TCR beta CDR3 regions were amplified. The study used the HTBI primer set for a first-round RT-PCR of the TCR CDR3. TCRdb ran MiXCR on the multiplex PCR reads and lists one entry per CDR3 protein. In the table there are under 300,000 distinct CDR3 sequences, approximately 13% of which are singletons. The receptor's source is a woman in her 40s with Graves' hyperthyroidism. Sequenced sample: blood.

The CDR3 DNA sequence: TGTGCCAGCAGACAGGGCCACAATCAGCCCCAGCATTTT. Amino acid sequence: CASRQGHNQPQHF. The chain combines TRBV6-1 with TRBJ1-5; tentative D call: TRBD1 (6 bases). The germline CDR1 and CDR2 sequences are MNHNS and SASEGT. Between the trimmed V and J ends, which lost 6 bases and 3 bases, there was a span of 9 bases. The CDR3 totals 13 residues.